A single sample gave rise to the 12 T cell receptor beta chains below, sequenced in a study of blood T cell repertoires in COVID-19. Generated by immunoSEQ multiplex PCR, the TCRdb table keeps only in-frame clones and is missing some. The sample shows about 290,000 clones, around 81% of them seen only once. Source material: peripheral blood. The receptors derive from a woman aged 45-65 years with active or convalescent COVID-19.

The chain joins TRBV7-9 to TRBJ1-4; D is possibly TRBD1 (6 bases). This CDR3 has 14 residues. Germline V gene lookup returns CDR1 SEHNR and CDR2 FQNEAQ (reference sequence). Trimming removed 7 bases at V and 7 bases at J, with 16 bases between. CDR3 protein: CASTPGGRGEKLFF. The CDR3 region has the DNA TGTGCCAGCACCCCGGGGGGGCGGGGTGAAAAACTGTTTTTT.

The V gene is TRBV15, the J gene TRBJ2-1; 12 nucleotides align to TRBD2. J was trimmed by 4 bases and V by 3 bases; bases with no gene match: 7. Germline V gene lookup returns CDR1 LNHNV and CDR2 YYDKDF (reference sequence). The CDR3 is 17 amino acids. The CDR3 region has the DNA TGTGCCACCAGCAGGGAGCCCGGGACTAGCGGGTACAATGAGCAGTTCTTC. It translates to CATSREPGTSGYNEQFF.

CDR3 amino acids: CASSEGLVADTQYF. CDR3 nucleotides: TGTGCCAGCAGCGAGGGACTAGTGGCAGATACGCAGTATTTT. The V gene is TRBV9, the J gene TRBJ2-3; 8 bases line up with TRBD2. Trimming cost V 3 bases and J 4 bases; bases outside gene matches: 4. The length of the CDR3 is 14 residues. Germline V lookup: CDR1 SGDLS, CDR2 YYNGEE.

J is TRBJ1-4 and V is TRBV9; D remains unclear. Trimming removed 0 bases from V and 6 bases from J, with 12 bases in between. The CDR3 is made up of 15 amino acids. Germline V gene lookup returns CDR1 SGDLS and CDR2 YYNGEE. CDR3 sequence: CASSVGAVPHEKLFF. In nucleotides, the CDR3 is TGTGCCAGCAGCGTAGGGGCAGTTCCTCATGAAAAACTGTTTTTT.

This clone turned up a few times. The chain links TRBV28 to TRBJ1-2; no clear D. This CDR3 contains 12 residues. The germline V and J ends were trimmed by 4 bases and 5 bases, with 8 bases remaining between them. Per germline, CDR1 MDHEN and CDR2 SYDVKM. The CDR3 nucleotides read TGTGCCAGCAGTTCGTTTGCGTATGGCTACACCTTC. It translates to CASSSFAYGYTF.

This chain connects TRBV5-6 to TRBJ1-5; no definite D call. V lost 2 bases, J lost 3 bases, and 9 bases lay in between. CDR3 size: 14 residues. Germline CDR1 SGHDT, CDR2 YYEEEE. The CDR3 region has the DNA TGTGCCAGCAGCTTATCCCCAGTCAATCAGCCCCAGCATTTT. The encoded protein is CASSLSPVNQPQHF.

The chain links TRBV6-2 or TRBV6-3 to TRBJ2-1; 13 bases map to TRBD2. Germline V gives CDR1 MNHEY, CDR2 SVGEGT. Losses at the gene ends were 2 bases for V and 7 bases for J; bases not matched to a gene: 8. This CDR3 region has 17 residues. Here the CDR3 DNA reads TGTGCCAGCAGTTACCTTACACTAGCGGGGGGGGAGAATGAGCAGTTCTTC. It yields the protein CASSYLTLAGGENEQFF.

The chain's CDR3 is CAWSRDRDTEAFF. DNA for the CDR3: TGTGCCTGGAGTCGGGACAGGGACACTGAAGCTTTCTTT. V gene TRBV30 combines with J gene TRBJ1-1, with 9 positions matching TRBD1. There are 13 residues in the CDR3. CDR1 is GTSNPN, CDR2 SVGIG, per germline (reference sequence). Trimming cost V 2 bases and J 3 bases; bases outside gene matches: 1.

This chain's CDR3 is CASSFVADPYNEQFF. The CDR3 DNA reads TGTGCCAGCAGCTTCGTAGCGGACCCCTACAATGAGCAGTTCTTC. V gene TRBV11-2 combines with J gene TRBJ2-1, with D possibly TRBD2 on 6 matching bases. Germline V gives CDR1 SGHAT, CDR2 FQNNGV. Trimming pared 3 bases from V and 2 bases from J, leaving 11 bases between. The CDR3 has 15 amino acids.

V usage is TRBV5-1 and J usage is TRBJ2-7, with 10 positions matching TRBD1. The CDR3 runs to 16 residues. J gave up 5 bases and V 1 base, and 9 bases lay outside the gene matches. Germline V lookup: CDR1 SGHRS, CDR2 YFSETQ. The CDR3, as DNA: TGCGCCAGCAGCTTGAAAGGACAGGGGGGAATCGACGAGCAGTACTTC. Translated, it gives CASSLKGQGGIDEQYF. Combining the CDR3 with reference TRBV5-1 and TRBJ2-7 gives the whole variable domain KAGVTQTPRYLIKTRGQQVTLSCSPISGHRSVSWYQQTPGQGLQFLFEYFSETQRNKGNFPGRFSGRQFSNSRSEMNVSTLELGDSALYLCASSLKGQGGIDEQYFGPGTRLTVT.

The V and J genes are TRBV14 and TRBJ2-5, with 10 bases that match TRBD2. The J segment lost 9 bases and the V segment lost 2 bases, leaving 9 bases of the junction unmatched. Germline V gene lookup returns CDR1 SGHDN and CDR2 FVKESK. CDR3 size: 15 residues. CDR3 region: CASSQLSLAGVAQYF. The CDR3 DNA reads TGTGCCAGCAGCCAACTCAGCCTAGCGGGAGTAGCCCAGTACTTC.

This chain connects TRBV15 to TRBJ1-5; D call uncertain. The CDR3 loop spans 14 amino acids. Trimming removed 7 bases at V and 0 bases at J, with 10 bases between. Germline CDR1 and CDR2: LNHNV and YYDKDF (reference sequence). CDR3 residues: CATTRGNSNQPQHF. The DNA of the CDR3 is TGTGCCACCACCCGCGGGAATAGCAATCAGCCCCAGCATTTT.